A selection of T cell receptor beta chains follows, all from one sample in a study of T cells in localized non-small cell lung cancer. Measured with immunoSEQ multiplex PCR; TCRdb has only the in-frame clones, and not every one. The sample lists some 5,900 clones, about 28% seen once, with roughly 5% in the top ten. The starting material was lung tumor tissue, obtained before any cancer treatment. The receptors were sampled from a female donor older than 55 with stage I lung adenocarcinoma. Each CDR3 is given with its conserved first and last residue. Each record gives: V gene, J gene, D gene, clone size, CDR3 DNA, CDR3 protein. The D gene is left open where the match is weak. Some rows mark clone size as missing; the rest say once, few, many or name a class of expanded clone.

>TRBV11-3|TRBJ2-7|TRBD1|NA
TGTGCCAGCAGGAAATCGGGACAGGGGAACTACGAGCAGTACTTC
CASRKSGQGNYEQYF
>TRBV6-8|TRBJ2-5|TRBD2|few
TGTGCCAGCAGTCCCCTAGCGGGGGGCGGGTCCGAGACCCAGTACTTC
CASSPLAGGGSETQYF
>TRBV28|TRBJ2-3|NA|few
TGTGCCAGCAGTTTACCAATAAGCACAGATACGCAGTATTTT
CASSLPISTDTQYF
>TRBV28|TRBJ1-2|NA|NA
TGTGCCAGCAGTTTATGGGACCAGCCGAGGGTGGGCGACTATGGCTACACCTTC
CASSLWDQPRVGDYGYTF
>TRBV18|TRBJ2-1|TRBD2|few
TGTGCCAGCCATAAGGCGGGGGGGCGTGTCGGCAATGAGCAGTTCTTC
CASHKAGGRVGNEQFF
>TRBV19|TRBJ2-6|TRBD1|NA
TGTGCCAGTAGTAACTTAGGACAGGGGATCTCTGGGGCCAACGTCCTGACTTTC
CASSNLGQGISGANVLTF
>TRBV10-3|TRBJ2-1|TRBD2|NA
TGTGCCATCAGTGAAGGAGGACTAGCGGGAGTTTATGAGCAGTTCTTC
CAISEGGLAGVYEQFF
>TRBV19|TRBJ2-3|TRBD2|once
TGTGCCAGTAGTAAAGTTAGCGGGGAGGCAGATACGCAGTATTTT
CASSKVSGEADTQYF
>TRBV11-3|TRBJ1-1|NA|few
TGTGCCAGCAGCCCCCCCGGAGGGGAGAACACTGAAGCTTTCTTT
CASSPPGGENTEAFF
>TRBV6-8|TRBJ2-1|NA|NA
TGTGCCATCAGTGGGCCCGGGGGCGGCGCACTTTACAATGAGCAGTTCTTC
CAISGPGGGALYNEQFF
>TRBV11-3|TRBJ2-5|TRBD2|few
TGTGCCAGCAGCCAAGCGGGAGGGCAAGAGACCCAGTACTTC
CASSQAGGQETQYF
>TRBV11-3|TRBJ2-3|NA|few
TGTGCCAGCAGCATAACGGCTAGCACAGATACGCAGTATTTT
CASSITASTDTQYF
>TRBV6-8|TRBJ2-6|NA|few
TGTGCCACCACAGCTTTCTCTGGGGCCAACGTCCTGACTTTC
CATTAFSGANVLTF
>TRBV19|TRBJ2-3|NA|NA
TGTGCCAGTATGGCTGGGCTAGAAGCAGATACGCAGTATTTT
CASMAGLEADTQYF
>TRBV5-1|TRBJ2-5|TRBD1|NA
TGCGCCAGCAGCTCCGGACAGGGCCAAGAGACCCAGTACTTC
CASSSGQGQETQYF
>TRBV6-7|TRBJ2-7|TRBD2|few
TGTGCCAGCAGTGAAGGTACTAGCGGTATCTACGAGCAGTACTTC
CASSEGTSGIYEQYF